This TCR beta chain originates from a study of cytomegalovirus exposure and HLA in healthy donors. The CDR3 spans 16 residues. Germline lookup yields CDR1 SGDLS and CDR2 YYNGEE. V lost 3 bases and J 0 bases, leaving 16 bases between the germline ends. With 60 Vbeta and 13 Jbeta primers, the PCR was carried out. The assay was immunoSEQ multiplex PCR, and TCRdb's table has in-frame clones only and misses some. The sample consists of 190,000 or so clones, 75% to 85% of them appearing once. This TCR was sampled from a girl aged 10 to 17 in good health and CMV-seropositive. V and J are TRBV9 and TRBJ2-7; the D gene is possibly TRBD1 (6 bases). The source material was PBMCs. CDR3 residues: CASSAGQPGASYEQYF. CDR3 coding DNA: TGTGCCAGCAGCGCCGGACAGCCAGGGGCCTCCTACGAGCAGTACTTC.